The 13 T cell receptor beta chains given below trace back to one sample, sequenced in a study of cytotoxic CD8 clonotypes in ibrutinib-treated CLL. Sequencing used immunoSEQ multiplex PCR; TCRdb keeps in-frame clones, though not all of them. The sample has about 43,000 clones, 69% seen once. The sample in question was PBMCs, obtained after 12 months of ibrutinib treatment. These receptors were taken from a human donor with chronic lymphocytic leukemia.

V gene TRBV5-4 combines with J gene TRBJ1-6; D remains unclear. V dropped 1 base and J dropped 8 bases, with 10 bases sitting between them. The length of the CDR3 is 14 residues. Germline assignment: CDR1 SGHNT and CDR2 YYREEE (reference sequence). The CDR3 here is CASSLFGVHSPLHF. The CDR3 DNA reads as TGTGCCAGCAGCTTGTTTGGGGTTCATTCACCCCTCCACTTT.

The table lists this clone with a count of one. The chain carries TRBV7-2 and TRBJ2-3, with D uncertain. Germline loops: CDR1 SGHTA, CDR2 FQGNSA. V was shortened by 5 bases and J by 4 bases, with 16 bases between the two germline ends. CDR3 length equals 15 residues. As DNA, the CDR3 is TGTGCCAGCAGCCTTCGACCCCTTTGGGCAGATACGCAGTATTTT. It codes for CASSLRPLWADTQYF.

This clone was detected a few times. The chain uses TRBV5-1 and TRBJ2-3; TRBD2 agrees at 9 bases. Trimming at V came to 1 base and at J to 2 bases, leaving 5 bases not matched to a gene. The CDR3 length is 16 residues. CDR1 is SGHRS and CDR2 is YFSETQ in the germline V gene. The CDR3 loop reads CASSLIAGATTDTQYF. In nucleotides, the CDR3 is TGCGCCAGCAGCTTGATAGCGGGGGCCACCACAGATACGCAGTATTTT.

The rearrangement links TRBV5-1 to TRBJ2-7; tentative D call: TRBD2 (5 bases). Deletions cut 1 base from V and 6 bases from J, with 17 bases between. This CDR3 is 15 amino acids long. CDR1 and CDR2 (germline): SGHRS, YFSETQ. This CDR3 reads CASSLLGSDYGEQYF. The DNA of the CDR3 is TGCGCCAGCAGCTTGTTGGGGAGCGACTACGGCGAGCAGTACTTC.

The chain employs TRBV5-6 and TRBJ1-6; D gene uncertain. Trimming shortened V by 2 bases and J by 4 bases, and 13 bases separated the two germline ends. This CDR3 has 16 residues. CDR1 is SGHDT, CDR2 YYEEEE, per germline. CDR3 DNA sequence: TGTGCCAGCAGCTTTCCGGAGGGAGGGTATAATTCACCCCTCCACTTT. It translates to CASSFPEGGYNSPLHF.

The chain recombines TRBV19 with TRBJ2-1; D remains unclear. Trimming removed 3 bases from V and 7 bases from J, with 16 bases in between. The V gene's germline CDR1 is LNHDA and CDR2 SQIVND (reference sequence). The CDR3 sequence is 15 residues long. CDR3 DNA sequence: TGTGCCAGTAGTATTCAAGTATTGTCCGGGAATGAGCAGTTCTTC. Encoded protein: CASSIQVLSGNEQFF.

V usage is TRBV25-1 and J usage is TRBJ2-3; 11 bases map to TRBD2. Trimming removed 1 base from V and 4 bases from J; junction bases left unmatched: 7. Germline V lookup: CDR1 MGHDK, CDR2 SYGVNS. The CDR3 runs 17 residues. CDR3 DNA sequence: TGTGCCAGCAGTGAATGGGGAGGGACTAGCGGACCAGATACGCAGTATTTT. Protein sequence: CASSEWGGTSGPDTQYF.

The rearrangement joins TRBV7-2 to TRBJ2-1, with TRBD2 matching 11 bases. Germline V lookup: CDR1 SGHTA, CDR2 FQGNSA. After removal of 7 bases from V and 7 bases from J, the junction contained 15 bases not matched to a gene. The CDR3 is 17 amino acids. The chain's CDR3 is CASTLGSGGAMYNEQFF. CDR3 DNA sequence: TGTGCCAGCACCTTGGGTAGCGGGGGGGCGATGTATAATGAGCAGTTCTTC.

The CDR3 nucleotides read TGTGCCAGCAGTACCGGGGTAATGACTGAAGCTTTCTTT. It specifies CASSTGVMTEAFF. The chain recombines TRBV28 with TRBJ1-1; D is unresolved. The CDR3 has 13 amino acids. Trimming cost V 5 bases and J 5 bases, with 12 bases left between them. CDR1 is MDHEN and CDR2 is SYDVKM in the germline V gene.

This sequence joins TRBV6-6 and TRBJ1-2; D not certain. The V and J ends lost 6 bases and 2 bases respectively, with 4 bases between them. The V gene's germline CDR1 is MNHNY and CDR2 SVGAGI (reference sequence). CDR3 size: 11 residues. DNA of the CDR3: TGTGCCAGCAGGCACAACTATGGCTACACCTTC. It is translated as CASRHNYGYTF.

V gene TRBV6-5 combines with J gene TRBJ1-2; maybe TRBD1 (6 bases). This CDR3 is 16 amino acids long. Looked up from germline, CDR1 is MNHEY and CDR2 is SVGAGI. V was pared by 0 bases and J by 3 bases, with 14 bases between. CDR3 sequence: CASSYSIAPGDYGYTF. The CDR3 DNA reads TGTGCCAGCAGTTACTCGATTGCGCCAGGGGACTATGGCTACACCTTC.

The rearrangement links TRBV18 to TRBJ1-2, with TRBD1 matching over 7 bases. After removal of 0 bases from V and 2 bases from J, the junction contained 3 bases not matched to a gene. The length of the CDR3 is 15 residues. CDR1 KGHSH and CDR2 LQKENI come from the germline V gene. CDR3 residues: CASSPPGQANYGYTF. The CDR3 nucleotides are TGTGCCAGCTCACCACCCGGACAGGCCAACTATGGCTACACCTTC.

V gene TRBV6-5 combines with J gene TRBJ2-2; no clear D. Deletions cut 2 bases from V and 2 bases from J, with 12 bases between. This CDR3 spans 16 amino acids. In germline, CDR1 is MNHEY, CDR2 SVGAGI. CDR3 protein: CASSYRSPLNTGELFF. The CDR3, as DNA: TGTGCCAGCAGTTACCGGTCTCCCCTAAACACCGGGGAGCTGTTTTTT.